These 25 T cell receptor beta chains were sequenced from one sample in a study of graft-versus-host responses after intestinal transplantation. Grafts had their tissue processed, releasing intraepithelial and lamina propria lymphocytes. Clones were read by immunoSEQ multiplex PCR, and TCRdb kept only the in-frame ones, dropping some. This sample has tens of thousands of clones, with about three quarters found just once. The material sequenced was ileum tissue, taken 98 days after intestinal transplantation. These receptors were obtained from a human patient who received an intestinal transplant, so some T cells may come from the graft donor.

In its sample, this clone was seen a few times. The limits of the CDR3 on the DNA are not certain, so only TCRdb's listed CDR3 is given. The gene calls are TRBV18 and TRBJ1-1. CDR1 is KGHSH, CDR2 LQKENI, per germline. With termini counted, the CDR3 has 15 amino acids. CDR3 sequence: CATFGSVVSNTEAFF.

This sequence joins TRBV6-5 and TRBJ1-5; no reliable D call. Germline CDR1 is MNHEY and CDR2 is SVGAGI. This CDR3 region has 14 residues. Trimming removed 2 bases at V and 4 bases at J, with 9 bases between. This CDR3 is CASSYDGVNQPQHF. DNA of the CDR3: TGTGCCAGCAGTTACGACGGGGTTAATCAGCCCCAGCATTTT.

The chain has TRBV15 and TRBJ2-3, with TRBD2 matching 8 bases. J gave up 3 bases and V 8 bases, and 7 bases lay outside the gene matches. The CDR3 has 14 residues. Germline lookup yields CDR1 LNHNV and CDR2 YYDKDF (reference sequence). The CDR3 nucleotides are TGTGCCACCGGGCAGGGACTAGAGACAGATACGCAGTATTTT. It codes for CATGQGLETDTQYF.

V and J are TRBV5-1 and TRBJ1-2, with D possibly TRBD1 on 5 matching bases. CDR3 size: 14 residues. Germline CDR1 SGHRS, CDR2 YFSETQ. The ends were cut back, 0 bases at V and 5 bases at J, with 11 bases in the middle. The CDR3 reads CASSLGAGQYGYTF. In DNA form, the CDR3 reads TGCGCCAGCAGCTTGGGGGCAGGGCAGTATGGCTACACCTTC.

This rearrangement joins TRBV28 to TRBJ2-7; either TRBD1 or TRBD2 may fit D (5 bases each). Germline V gives CDR1 MDHEN, CDR2 SYDVKM. Trimming left V 8 bases short and J 3 bases short, with 20 bases between. The CDR3 is 15 residues long. The CDR3 DNA sequence: TGTGCCAGCTGCCTGTTAGGACACGCGGGCTACGAGCAGTACTTC. Protein sequence: CASCLLGHAGYEQYF.

The chain couples TRBV14 to TRBJ2-6, with D hard to call. Germline assignment: CDR1 SGHDN and CDR2 FVKESK. CDR3 length: 18 amino acids. V shed 0 bases and J shed 5 bases, with 17 bases lying between them. In DNA, the CDR3 is TGTGCCAGCAGCCAAGAGGTTAGAACCGCATCCTGGGCCAACGTCCTGACTTTC. Protein sequence: CASSQEVRTASWANVLTF.

A few counts support this clone. J is TRBJ2-7 and V is TRBV11-1; 8 bases fit TRBD1. The CDR3 runs 14 residues. V gave up 8 bases and J gave up 2 bases; unmatched junction bases: 8. The germline gives CDR1 SGHAT, CDR2 FQDESV (reference sequence). Here the CDR3 reads CASGQTGATYEQYF. The DNA of the CDR3 is TGTGCCAGCGGCCAGACAGGGGCAACCTACGAGCAGTACTTC.

The V call is TRBV4-1, the J call TRBJ2-6; D not certain. From germline, CDR1 is MGHRA and CDR2 YSYEKL. V was pared by 4 bases and J by 4 bases, with 11 bases between. CDR3 length equals 15 residues. CDR3 sequence (DNA): TGCGCCAGCAGCCCCATAACTGGGGGGGCCAACGTCCTGACTTTC. It specifies CASSPITGGANVLTF.

This chain joins TRBV28 and TRBJ1-4; D unclear. Germline V gene data show CDR1 as MDHEN and CDR2 as SYDVKM. The CDR3 contains 15 residues. V gave up 6 bases and J gave up 5 bases, with 16 bases separating them. CDR3 nucleotides: TGTGCCAGCAGCCGTGACACTTTTGAAAATGAAAAACTGTTTTTT. Protein sequence: CASSRDTFENEKLFF.

This chain links TRBV27 with TRBJ2-1, with D tentatively TRBD2 (6 bases). The CDR3 is made up of 16 amino acids. The germline gives CDR1 MNHEY, CDR2 SMNVEV (reference sequence). V shed 5 bases and J shed 7 bases, with 21 bases lying between them. In DNA form, the CDR3 reads TGTGCCAGCAGTGATAGCATGTTTAGGGGAGGTAATGAGCAGTTCTTC. Its protein product is CASSDSMFRGGNEQFF.

This chain joins TRBV18 and TRBJ1-2; D uncertain. V was shortened by 0 bases and J by 7 bases, with 9 bases between the two germline ends. Germline values: CDR1 KGHSH, CDR2 LQKENI. The CDR3 spans 13 residues. CDR3 coding DNA: TGTGCCAGCTCACCACCGGGAGAAGCTGGCTACACCTTC. Translating gives CASSPPGEAGYTF.

This rearrangement joins TRBV4-1 to TRBJ2-3, with D tentatively TRBD1 or TRBD2 (5 bases each). V was trimmed by 4 bases and J by 3 bases, leaving 23 bases between them. The CDR3 has 18 amino acids. Germline V lookup: CDR1 MGHRA, CDR2 YSYEKL. CDR3 nucleotide sequence: TGCGCCAGCAGCCCGGACGGGGCGTACAGAAGATGGACAGATACGCAGTATTTT. As protein: CASSPDGAYRRWTDTQYF.

The chain employs TRBV14 and TRBJ2-7; D may be TRBD1 (5 bases). The CDR3 spans 14 residues. From germline, CDR1 is SGHDN and CDR2 FVKESK. Trimming took 1 base from V and 5 from J, leaving 12 bases between them. CDR3 loop: CASSQGFGAHEQYF. The CDR3 nucleotides are TGTGCCAGCAGCCAAGGTTTTGGGGCACACGAGCAGTACTTC.

The chain employs TRBV4-1 and TRBJ1-5, with D uncertain. V lost 3 bases, J lost 2 bases, and 11 bases lay in between. The CDR3 has 15 residues. The V gene's germline CDR1 is MGHRA and CDR2 YSYEKL. CDR3 protein: CASSQFLGRNQPQHF. In nucleotides, the CDR3 is TGCGCCAGCAGCCAGTTTCTCGGCCGCAATCAGCCCCAGCATTTT.

Concerning this clone itself: Relative to the germline gene, one junction end is altered; a read error may explain this. V gene TRBV6-6 combines with J gene TRBJ2-7; a possible D gene is TRBD2 (6 bases). From germline, CDR1 is MNHNY and CDR2 SVGAGI (reference sequence). The CDR3 spans 11 residues. CDR3 amino acids: CASSSGPRRDF. CDR3 coding DNA: TGTGCCAGCAGTTCGGGACCTCGGAGGGACTTC.

The chain has TRBV2 and TRBJ1-5; D gene unclear. The CDR3 is 13 residues long. The germline V gene has CDR1 SNHLY and CDR2 FYNNEI. V lost 6 bases to trimming and J lost 7 bases, with 13 bases between them. This chain's CDR3 is CASRDYGVQPQHF. The CDR3 DNA reads as TGTGCCAGCAGGGATTACGGGGTCCAGCCCCAGCATTTT.

This rearrangement joins TRBV18 to TRBJ2-1, with TRBD2 identical over 9 bases. This CDR3 has 16 residues. Losses at the gene ends were 4 bases for V and 0 bases for J; bases not matched to a gene: 4. CDR1 KGHSH and CDR2 LQKENI come from the germline V gene. The CDR3 DNA follows: TGTGCCAGCTCACTCTATAGCGGGAGCTCCTACAATGAGCAGTTCTTC. Translation gives CASSLYSGSSYNEQFF. Variable domain in full (rest from reference TRBV18 and TRBJ2-1): NAGVMQNPRHLVRRRGQEARLRCSPMKGHSHVYWYRQLPEEGLKFMVYLQKENIIDESGMPKERFSAEFPKEGPSILRIQQVVRGDSAAYFCASSLYSGSSYNEQFFGPGTRLTVL.

The chain recombines TRBV10-2 with TRBJ1-5, with D tentatively TRBD1 (5 bases). The V gene lost 2 bases and the J gene lost 12 bases, with 8 bases spanning the gap. This CDR3 contains 11 residues. From germline, CDR1 is WSHSY and CDR2 SAAADI. The CDR3 DNA is TGCGCCAGCAGTGAGACAGGACACCAGCATTTT. This gives the protein CASSETGHQHF.

J is TRBJ1-4 and V is TRBV5-4; D remains unclear. V was trimmed by 4 bases and J by 7 bases, leaving 14 bases between them. This CDR3 spans 14 amino acids. CDR1 is SGHNT and CDR2 is YYREEE in the germline V gene (reference sequence). The CDR3 sequence: CASSPELGSEKLFF. CDR3 DNA sequence: TGTGCCAGCAGCCCTGAGCTGGGGAGTGAAAAACTGTTTTTT.

The chain has TRBV11-2 and TRBJ2-7; tentative D call: TRBD2 (5 bases). This CDR3 spans 14 amino acids. The V end lost 2 bases, the J end lost 3 bases, and 11 bases lay between the germline ends. Germline V gene data show CDR1 as SGHAT and CDR2 as FQNNGV. In DNA, the CDR3 is TGTGCCAGCAGCTTACATTCCCGGGACTACGAGCAGTACTTC. Encoded protein: CASSLHSRDYEQYF.

This rearrangement joins TRBV18 to TRBJ2-2; the D is unclear. Germline lookup yields CDR1 KGHSH and CDR2 LQKENI. The CDR3 consists of 13 residues. V lost 6 bases to trimming and J lost 3 bases, with 8 bases between them. The CDR3: CASSLLDTGELFF. In nucleotides, the CDR3 is TGTGCCAGCTCTCTCCTAGACACCGGGGAGCTGTTTTTT.

The V and J genes are TRBV7-9 and TRBJ2-5, with D possibly TRBD1 on 6 matching bases. Gene TRBJ2-7 matches the end of the DNA better, so the J call may be wrong. The CDR3 contains 15 residues. Germline V gene data show CDR1 as SEHNR and CDR2 as FQNEAQ (reference sequence). This CDR3 reads CASSPPGTPTYEQYF. The CDR3, as DNA: TGTGCCAGCAGCCCCCCCGGGACACCCACTTACGAGCAGTACTTC.

CDR3 protein: CASSQIAGTVQETQYF. The CDR3 DNA sequence: TGCGCCAGCAGCCAGATAGCCGGGACAGTACAAGAGACCCAGTACTTC. V is TRBV4-1 and J is TRBJ2-5; 7 bases line up with TRBD1. V lost 3 bases to trimming and J lost 2 bases; unmatched junction nucleotides: 9. The germline gives CDR1 MGHRA, CDR2 YSYEKL. The CDR3 extends over 16 amino acids.

This clone was seen more than once but under ten times. CDR3 nucleotides: TGTGCCACCGAGCCCAGGGGGAATCAGCCCCAGCATTTT. Its translation is CATEPRGNQPQHF. The V gene is TRBV19, the J gene TRBJ1-5; 7 bases are a match to TRBD1. CDR3 length: 13 amino acids. V trimming: 10 bases; J trimming: 4 bases; junction bases outside the gene matches: 7. Germline lookup yields CDR1 LNHDA and CDR2 SQIVND (reference sequence).

CDR3: CASSLDRDQYEQYF. The CDR3 DNA reads TGCGCCAGCAGCTTGGACAGGGACCAATACGAGCAGTACTTC. V usage is TRBV5-1 and J usage is TRBJ2-7; possibly TRBD1 for D (6 bases). In germline, CDR1 is SGHRS, CDR2 YFSETQ. V was trimmed by 0 bases and J by 4 bases, leaving 11 bases between them. The CDR3 extends over 14 amino acids.